This T cell receptor (beta chain) was recorded in a study of T cell repertoires in ileal Crohn's disease. TCRdb's copy holds only in-frame clones and misses some; the assay was immunoSEQ multiplex PCR. There are some 5,200 clones in the sample; roughly 84% occur only once, and 4% to 5.5% lies in the top ten. Sample time point: proximal margin of the surgical specimen (macroscopically non-inflamed). The germline V gene encodes CDR1 SGHNT and CDR2 YYREEE (reference sequence). V was cut by 6 bases and J by 8 bases, with 20 bases left in between. The CDR3 spans 15 residues. The clonotype comes from an adult with Crohn's disease. Source material: ileal tissue. This chain links TRBV5-4 with TRBJ1-4, with D maybe TRBD1 (5 bases). The CDR3 DNA sequence: TGTGCCAGCACCAGAGAAAAAGGGGTAGGAGAAAAACTGTTTTTT. This encodes CASTREKGVGEKLFF.